This T cell receptor (beta chain) was recorded in a study of beta chain features in type 1 diabetes (dated by TCRdb to 2016 to 2019). Some background on the complete study: Patients and healthy donors did not differ in mean age, gender distribution, total cell number or subset yield. A total of 100 million to 140 million sorted cells were examined across all samples, and the number of cells per subset was strongly correlated with RNA yield. In the study, recently diagnosed type 1 diabetes patients and matched healthy donors were compared on the TCRB repertoires of their sorted circulating CD4+ T cell subsets. Naive and central memory subsets were obtained from all 30 or so donors, but regulatory and stem cell-like memory subsets were isolated from only 8 patients and roughly 8 healthy donors.

Each donor gave one peripheral blood draw, roughly 120 mL on average, collected into heparinised tubes. Naive, central memory, regulatory and stem cell-like memory CD4+ T cells were sorted on a BD FACSAria II using a panel including CD45RO, CCR7, CD25, CD127, CD95 and CD27. Purity was above 95% for every sorted population. Right away, PBMCs were isolated by Lymphoprep density gradient centrifugation and were stained directly, with no culture step. To minimize batch effects, samples were stained and sorted in pairs, one healthy donor with one patient per experiment. The entire isolated RNA was reverse transcribed using the High Capacity cDNA Reverse Transcription Kit, and thus expressed TCRB transcripts were sequenced. Deep immunoSEQ sequencing was performed on naive, central memory and regulatory T cell samples, with an average of about 3.6 million total reads per sample. After sorted cells were lysed in RLT buffer, RNA was extracted with DNase-treated RNeasy Micro or Mini kits, with the choice depending on cell number. Each cell subset was processed on its own to prevent cross-contamination, while patient and healthy donor samples were processed together. Using the immunoSEQ multiplex PCR, TCRB sequences were amplified from cDNA into 87-bp fragments spanning the CDR3 region. Amplicons were sequenced on the Illumina HiSeq platform. In the source study's methods: PCR bias was computationally corrected using synthetic template baselines, reads within Hamming distance 2 were collapsed, and singletons that could not be merged were discarded. Reads were aligned against IMGT so that V, D and J genes, CDR3 length and insertions or deletions at six rearrangement sites could be assigned. Within each subset, clonotype counts were normalized to the number of sorted cells before true diversity and Gini coefficients were calculated with the tcR R package. The overlap coefficient, calculated on TCRB nucleotide sequences, was used to quantify repertoire sharing. TCRdb carries this immuneACCESS record with in-frame sequences only. Its versions omit some clonotypes, under half of them owing to an unresolved V gene in the studies checked, with the rest unexplained. D and trimming come from the DNA, and the V and J calls and clone size come from that table. The sample table shows tens of thousands of clones, and under 65% are seen once. The top ten clones comprise approximately 2.1% of the sample.

In its sample, this clone was seen a few times. This clone's antigen is unknown. The input lacks base qualities; no much larger clone sits a single base away. The CDR3 sequence holds 14 residues, the cysteine and phenylalanine included. The only DNA kept is the CDR3, 42 bases in frame from the first base. Trimming takes 6 bases off V and 6 bases off J; junction bases not matched to a gene: 8. The germline V gene (reference sequence) sets CDR1 to MNHNY and CDR2 to SVGAGI. Findings and caveats that apply to the study as a whole: PCR might favor shorter templates, but patient and control samples were amplified and corrected together, so any skew would affect both groups equally. Sequencing cDNA rather than genomic DNA could over-represent highly expressing activated cells, although activation and CD3 levels did not differ between groups. At VDJ recombination sites, type 1 diabetes patients had fewer insertions and more deleted nucleotides, which implies abnormalities in thymic rearrangement. Because small numbers of individuals were included in the HLA sub-analyses, any influence of HLA type on TCRB rearrangement was left unresolved. In all four CD4+ subsets, TCRB CDR3 length was moderately but significantly shorter in type 1 diabetes patients. The naive, central memory and regulatory TCRB repertoires appeared to resemble one another more closely among patients than among healthy donors.

Sequencing was done on a sample of Tregs from blood. The sample's cell subset or site label, decoded: regulatory CD4+ T cells. The rearrangement joined TRBV6-6 to TRBJ2-5, with TRBD1 identical over 9 junction bases. This sequence was found in a woman younger than 30 in good health. The nucleotide sequence reads as follows: TGTGCCAGCAGCCTCGGGACAGGGACGAAGACCCAGTACTTC. Its translation reads: CASSLGTGTKTQYF.